This T cell receptor (beta chain) was recovered during a study of cytomegalovirus exposure and HLA in healthy donors. Study-wide points: Fewer N-insertions (relative to the approximately 670-donor mean) were reportedly seen in an Asian-associated ancestry cluster in a later analysis. In vitro assays verified that three CMV-associated chains recognized CMV antigens specifically.

Primers included in the PCR were 60 Vbeta and 13 Jbeta primers. Profiling relied on immunoSEQ multiplex PCR, and the TCRdb table lists in-frame clones only, not all of them. Among roughly 130,000 clones listed, approximately 80% were seen once. While unrecorded immune exposures were likely, the donors were nominally healthy when sampled. Remarks on this clone: No antigen is known for it.

The clonotype was recovered from a male donor in good health and CMV-seronegative. The specimen was PBMCs.

The chain's CDR3 is CASSLSGYNSPLHF. The CDR3 coding sequence is TGCGCCAGCAGCTTGTCAGGGTATAATTCACCCCTCCACTTT. V and J are TRBV5-1 and TRBJ1-6; weak D call: TRBD1 (5 bases). Germline loops: CDR1 SGHRS, CDR2 YFSETQ. The CDR3 is 14 residues long. V shed 1 base and J shed 4 bases, with 6 bases lying between them.